The 27 T cell receptor beta chains given below trace back to one sample, sequenced in a study of shared clonotypes between healthy human individuals. The assay was immunoSEQ multiplex PCR, and TCRdb's table has in-frame clones only and misses some. The table records over a million clones, roughly 96% of them present only once. The sequenced material came from naive CD4+ T cells sorted from blood. Subset noted: CD45RA+ positively selected. Source of these receptors: a man younger than 40 in good health.

The V call is TRBV9, the J call TRBJ2-2; 9 nucleotides line up with TRBD1. Germline CDR1 is SGDLS and CDR2 is YYNGEE. V shed 0 bases, J shed 7 bases, and the junction held 7 bases outside the gene matches. CDR3 length: 16 residues. The CDR3 loop is CASSVGWTGASGELFF. CDR3 nucleotide sequence: TGTGCCAGCAGCGTAGGATGGACAGGGGCGAGCGGGGAGCTGTTTTTT.

The J gene is TRBJ1-1, the V gene TRBV14; D uncertain. This CDR3 contains 14 residues. Germline V CDR1 and CDR2: SGHDN, FVKESK. Trimming cost V 6 bases and J 0 bases, with 11 bases left between them. CDR3 region: CASSRETLNTEAFF. CDR3 in DNA: TGTGCCAGCAGTCGGGAGACTCTGAACACTGAAGCTTTCTTT.

V is TRBV7-6 and J is TRBJ2-7, with D possibly matching TRBD2 (5 bases). Trimming removed 4 bases at V and 6 bases at J, with 16 bases between. CDR1 and CDR2 from the germline V gene are SGHVS and FNYEAQ. This CDR3 is 14 amino acids long. The CDR3 nucleotides are TGTGCCAGCAGCTCGGCTGGGAGAGTTCGCGAGCAGTACTTC. Protein sequence: CASSSAGRVREQYF.

The V call is TRBV10-3, the J call TRBJ2-7; no clear D gene. The CDR3 has 13 residues. Germline loops: CDR1 ENHRY, CDR2 SYGVKD. Trimming removed 10 bases from V and 2 bases from J, with 15 bases in between. In DNA, the CDR3 is TGTGCCAGTCGGTCCCAACCAACCTACGAGCAGTACTTC. Its protein product is CASRSQPTYEQYF.

The V call is TRBV5-5, the J call TRBJ2-5; D possibly corresponds to TRBD2 (5 bases). Deletions cut 4 bases from V and 2 bases from J, with 9 bases between. The CDR3 is 13 residues long. The germline gives CDR1 SGHKS, CDR2 YYEKEE (reference sequence). The CDR3 is CASSPSGQETQYF. The CDR3 nucleotides read TGTGCCAGCAGCCCCAGCGGACAAGAGACCCAGTACTTC.

The V and J genes are TRBV4-3 and TRBJ1-2, with D possibly being TRBD1 (6 bases). V gave up 0 bases and J gave up 13 bases, with 24 bases separating them. The germline V gene encodes CDR1 LGHNA and CDR2 YSLEER. This CDR3 region has 16 residues. CDR3 residues: CASSQDSRTESIQGTF. The CDR3 DNA is TGCGCCAGCAGCCAAGATAGCAGGACAGAGAGTATCCAGGGCACCTTC.

This chain joins TRBV2 and TRBJ2-7; 8 bases line up with TRBD1. This CDR3 region has 15 residues. V dropped 2 bases and J dropped 3; count of bases not matched to a gene: 6. Germline lookup yields CDR1 SNHLY and CDR2 FYNNEI. CDR3: CASSETRTGLYEQYF. As DNA, the CDR3 is TGTGCCAGCAGTGAAACCCGGACAGGGCTCTACGAGCAGTACTTC.

On this clone itself: Other DNA sequences within the sample encode an identical CDR3. The chain recombines TRBV29-1 with TRBJ1-1; D remains ambiguous. Trimming left V 4 bases short and J 1 base short, with 7 bases between. CDR1 is SQVTM, CDR2 ANQGSEA, per germline. The CDR3 spans 12 residues. CDR3 sequence (DNA): TGCAGCGTTGGGGGAGGGAACACTGAAGCTTTCTTT. Protein: CSVGGGNTEAFF.

This chain uses TRBV6-5 with TRBJ1-1; no reliable D call. Germline CDR1 MNHEY, CDR2 SVGAGI. This CDR3 has 15 residues. The ends were cut back, 7 bases at V and 1 base at J, with 16 bases in the middle. The DNA of the CDR3 is TGTGCCAGCAATGAGGGAGGGTTTGGGAACACTGAAGCTTTCTTT. Translation gives CASNEGGFGNTEAFF.

The genes are TRBV9 and TRBJ2-1; TRBD2 might be the D (6 bases). In germline, CDR1 is SGDLS, CDR2 YYNGEE. The ends were cut back, 2 bases at V and 5 bases at J, with 11 bases in the middle. This CDR3 has 14 residues. The CDR3 protein is CASSVAGPHNEQFF. Written as DNA, the CDR3 is TGTGCCAGCAGCGTGGCGGGGCCCCACAATGAGCAGTTCTTC. The variable domain in full, with the rest retrieved from reference TRBV9 and TRBJ2-1, is DSGVTQTPKHLITATGQRVTLRCSPRSGDLSVYWYQQSLDQGLQFLIQYYNGEERAKGNILERFSAQQFPDLHSELNLSSLELGDSALYFCASSVAGPHNEQFFGPGTRLTVL.

The chain is built from TRBV7-6 and TRBJ2-5, with 12 bases fitting TRBD1. The V gene end was trimmed by 6 bases and the J gene end by 5 bases; junction bases not matched to a gene: 13. From germline, CDR1 is SGHVS and CDR2 FNYEAQ. The CDR3 has 17 amino acids. CDR3 sequence reads: CASSQNPGQGARETQYF. As DNA, the CDR3 is TGTGCCAGCAGTCAGAACCCGGGACAGGGGGCGAGGGAGACCCAGTACTTC.

The chain is built from TRBV7-9 and TRBJ2-7; 10 bases line up with TRBD1. The CDR3 totals 16 residues. The V gene end was trimmed by 5 bases and the J gene end by 2 bases; junction bases not matched to a gene: 9. Germline lookup yields CDR1 SEHNR and CDR2 FQNEAQ (reference sequence). CDR3 protein: CASSTGGTGVTYEQYF. The CDR3 DNA follows: TGTGCCAGCAGCACAGGGGGGACAGGGGTTACCTACGAGCAGTACTTC.

V is TRBV18 and J is TRBJ1-1, with no clear D. In germline, CDR1 is KGHSH, CDR2 LQKENI. CDR3 length: 14 amino acids. V lost 4 bases and J 1 base, leaving 10 bases between the germline ends. The CDR3 coding sequence is TGTGCCAGCTCACTCCCCAGCAAGAACACTGAAGCTTTCTTT. Its protein product is CASSLPSKNTEAFF.

The CDR3 region is CAISERRENNEQFF. CDR3 sequence (DNA): TGTGCCATCAGTGAAAGGAGGGAGAACAATGAGCAGTTCTTC. The rearrangement links TRBV10-3 to TRBJ2-1; a possible D gene is TRBD2 (6 bases). This CDR3 region has 14 residues. V was cut by 3 bases and J by 5 bases, with 11 bases left in between. Germline loops: CDR1 ENHRY, CDR2 SYGVKD.

The genes are TRBV6-6 and TRBJ2-3; no clear D gene. The CDR3 consists of 16 residues. Trimming removed 5 bases from V and 6 bases from J, with 21 bases in between. Germline V gene lookup returns CDR1 MNHNY and CDR2 SVGAGI (reference sequence). CDR3 coding DNA: TGTGCCAGCAGTACCCCCCGGCGGTTCCCCCGGGATACGCAGTATTTT. Encoded protein: CASSTPRRFPRDTQYF.

The rearrangement uses TRBV5-1 and TRBJ2-3, with 7 nucleotides matching TRBD1. This CDR3 is built from 15 residues. With 4 bases clipped from V and 6 bases from J, the junction kept 11 bases outside the gene matches. In germline, CDR1 is SGHRS, CDR2 YFSETQ. The chain's CDR3 is CASSANPGTEDTQYF. In DNA form, the CDR3 reads TGCGCCAGCAGCGCAAATCCGGGGACAGAGGATACGCAGTATTTT.

This chain links TRBV5-1 with TRBJ2-1, with D unresolved. Trimming pared 0 bases from V and 0 bases from J, leaving 10 bases between. There are 16 residues in the CDR3. CDR1 and CDR2 (germline): SGHRS, YFSETQ. DNA for the CDR3: TGCGCCAGCAGCTTGGCCCCGGTTAGCTCCTACAATGAGCAGTTCTTC. Encoded protein: CASSLAPVSSYNEQFF.

V usage is TRBV4-3 and J usage is TRBJ1-1; D gene uncertain. The CDR3 has 14 residues. Germline-derived CDR1 and CDR2 are LGHNA and YSLEER. Trimming pared 0 bases from V and 2 bases from J, leaving 7 bases between. CDR3 sequence: CASSQEVGNTEAFF. The CDR3 bases are TGCGCCAGCAGCCAAGAGGTTGGAAACACTGAAGCTTTCTTT.

The chain has TRBV4-1 and TRBJ2-3; D perhaps matches TRBD2 (5 bases). CDR3 length equals 15 residues. The germline V gene has CDR1 MGHRA and CDR2 YSYEKL. V shed 4 bases and J shed 3 bases, with 14 bases lying between them. CDR3 sequence reads: CASSPTTLVTDTQYF. CDR3 coding DNA: TGCGCCAGCAGCCCTACCACACTAGTGACAGATACGCAGTATTTT.

DNA of the CDR3: TGCAGCGTTGAAGGCCCGGGACTAGCTAGTGAGACCCAGTACTTC. This encodes CSVEGPGLASETQYF. V and J are TRBV29-1 and TRBJ2-5; 9 bases agree with TRBD2. V trimming: 1 base; J trimming: 5 bases; junction bases outside the gene matches: 8. This CDR3 contains 15 residues. CDR1 and CDR2 (germline): SQVTM, ANQGSEA.

The V and J genes are TRBV6-6 and TRBJ2-1; TRBD2 agrees at 7 bases. The CDR3 is 15 amino acids. The V gene end was trimmed by 3 bases and the J gene end by 9 bases; junction bases not matched to a gene: 11. Germline CDR1 MNHNY, CDR2 SVGAGI (reference sequence). Written as DNA, the CDR3 is TGTGCCAGCAGTTATTTTAGCGGGCAGCAAGGTGAGCAGTTCTTC. It is translated as CASSYFSGQQGEQFF.

This clone occurred once. The J gene is TRBJ2-6, the V gene TRBV5-4; D not resolved. Trimming left V 0 bases short and J 0 bases short, with 10 bases between. CDR1 SGHNT and CDR2 YYREEE come from the germline V gene (reference sequence). The CDR3 is 17 residues long. CDR3 amino acids: CASSLAGRISGANVLTF. The CDR3 nucleotides are TGTGCCAGCAGCTTGGCAGGACGGATCTCTGGGGCCAACGTCCTGACTTTC.

As concerns this clone: The same CDR3 arises from other DNA sequences in this sample as well. V is TRBV18 and J is TRBJ2-3; a possible D gene is TRBD1 (5 bases). The CDR3 covers 15 residues. Looked up from germline, CDR1 is KGHSH and CDR2 is LQKENI. The ends were cut back, 3 bases at V and 0 bases at J, with 10 bases in the middle. CDR3 bases: TGTGCCAGCTCACCCCAGGGTTTTAGCACAGATACGCAGTATTTT. This encodes CASSPQGFSTDTQYF.

The rearrangement links TRBV23-1 to TRBJ2-7; D is possibly TRBD1 (5 bases). TRBV23-1 is an open reading frame whose function is uncertain. This CDR3 has 12 residues. V was clipped by 7 bases and J by 6 bases, with 13 bases between them. CDR3 sequence reads: CASTRKRGEQYF. For the CDR3, the DNA is TGCGCCAGCACGCGTAAAAGGGGCGAGCAGTACTTC.

The chain joins TRBV2 to TRBJ1-1, with 7 bases matching TRBD1. V gave up 4 bases and J gave up 7 bases; unmatched junction bases: 6. The germline CDR1 and CDR2 sequences are SNHLY and FYNNEI. The CDR3 sequence is 13 residues long. The CDR3: CASSGPGGFEAFF. In nucleotides, the CDR3 is TGTGCCAGCAGTGGTCCAGGGGGATTTGAAGCTTTCTTT.

On this clone itself: The same CDR3 can be traced to other DNA sequences in this sample. The chain couples TRBV14 to TRBJ2-1; D unclear. Germline CDR1 and CDR2: SGHDN and FVKESK. The CDR3 covers 11 residues. V shed 3 bases and J shed 6 bases, with 3 bases lying between them. Written as DNA, the CDR3 is TGTGCCAGCAGCCACAGCAATGAGCAGTTCTTC. Encoded protein: CASSHSNEQFF.

V gene TRBV19 combines with J gene TRBJ1-1, with 7 nucleotides matching TRBD1. The CDR3 loop spans 15 amino acids. V was pared by 3 bases and J by 4 bases, with 8 bases of the junction left unmatched. The germline CDR1 and CDR2 sequences are LNHDA and SQIVND (reference sequence). CDR3 loop: CASSIPGGSGTEAFF. CDR3 nucleotides: TGTGCCAGTAGTATCCCAGGGGGTTCGGGCACTGAAGCTTTCTTT.